The T cell receptor (beta chain) described here comes from a study of control samples from healthy donors and cancer patients. TCRdb's copy holds only in-frame clones and misses some; the assay was immunoSEQ multiplex PCR. Here the sample spans about 140,000 clones, around 86% being singletons. Trimming removed 4 bases at V and 3 bases at J, with 10 bases between. Germline V lookup: CDR1 LGHNA, CDR2 YNFKEQ. This CDR3 spans 15 amino acids. The receptor comes from a man aged 25 to 40 in good health. Material: blood. The V call is TRBV4-2, the J call TRBJ2-6; D unclear. CDR3 sequence (DNA): TGTGCCAGCAGCCCCCGAATAGATGGGGCCAACGTCCTGACTTTC. It codes for CASSPRIDGANVLTF.